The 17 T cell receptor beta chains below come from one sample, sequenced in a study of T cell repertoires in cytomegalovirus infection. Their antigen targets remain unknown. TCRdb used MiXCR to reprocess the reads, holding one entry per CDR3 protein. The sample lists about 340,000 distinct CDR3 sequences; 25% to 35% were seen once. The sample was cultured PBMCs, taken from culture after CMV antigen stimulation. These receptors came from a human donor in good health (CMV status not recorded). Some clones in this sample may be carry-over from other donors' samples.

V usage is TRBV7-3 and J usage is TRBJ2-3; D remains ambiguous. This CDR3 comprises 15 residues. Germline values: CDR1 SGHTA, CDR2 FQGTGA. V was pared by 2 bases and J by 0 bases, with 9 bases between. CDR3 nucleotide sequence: TGTGCCAGCAGCTTATCTCCCGGTAGCACAGATACGCAGTATTTT. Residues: CASSLSPGSTDTQYF.

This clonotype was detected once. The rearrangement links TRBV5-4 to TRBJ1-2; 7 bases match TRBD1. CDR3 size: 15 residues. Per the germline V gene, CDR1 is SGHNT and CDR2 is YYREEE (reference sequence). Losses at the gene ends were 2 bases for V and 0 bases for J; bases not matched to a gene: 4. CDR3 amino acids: CASSLGTVANYGYTF. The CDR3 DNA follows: TGTGCCAGCAGCTTAGGGACAGTGGCTAACTATGGCTACACCTTC.

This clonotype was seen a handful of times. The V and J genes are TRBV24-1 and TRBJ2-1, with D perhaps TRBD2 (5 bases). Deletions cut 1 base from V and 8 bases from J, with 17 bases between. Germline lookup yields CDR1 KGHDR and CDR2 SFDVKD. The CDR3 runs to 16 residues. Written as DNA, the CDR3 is TGTGCCACCAGTGATTTCCGCCCCCGGGGAACGCATGAGCAGTTCTTC. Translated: CATSDFRPRGTHEQFF.

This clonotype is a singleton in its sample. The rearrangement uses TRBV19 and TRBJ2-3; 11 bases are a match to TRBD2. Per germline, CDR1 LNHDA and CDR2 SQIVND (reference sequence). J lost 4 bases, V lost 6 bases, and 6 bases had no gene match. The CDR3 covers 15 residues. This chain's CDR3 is CASSPLAGAPDTQYF. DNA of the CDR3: TGTGCCAGTAGCCCACTAGCGGGGGCCCCAGATACGCAGTATTTT.

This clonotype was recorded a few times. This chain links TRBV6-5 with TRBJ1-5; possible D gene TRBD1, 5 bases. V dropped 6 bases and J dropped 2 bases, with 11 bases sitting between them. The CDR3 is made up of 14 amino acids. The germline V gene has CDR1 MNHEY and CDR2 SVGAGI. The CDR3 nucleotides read TGTGCCAGCAGCTATGGGGGGGGCAATCAGCCCCAGCATTTT. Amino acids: CASSYGGGNQPQHF.

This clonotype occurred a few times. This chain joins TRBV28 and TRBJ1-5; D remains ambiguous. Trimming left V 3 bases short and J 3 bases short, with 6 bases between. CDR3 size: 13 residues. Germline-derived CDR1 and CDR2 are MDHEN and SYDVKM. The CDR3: CASSFRFNQPQHF. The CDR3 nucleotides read TGTGCCAGCAGTTTCAGGTTCAATCAGCCCCAGCATTTT.

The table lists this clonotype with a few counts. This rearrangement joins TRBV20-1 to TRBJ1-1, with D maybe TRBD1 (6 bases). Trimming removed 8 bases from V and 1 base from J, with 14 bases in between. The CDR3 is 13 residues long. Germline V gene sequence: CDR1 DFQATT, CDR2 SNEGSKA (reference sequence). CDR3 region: CSNRVSSNTEAFF. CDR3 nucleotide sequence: TGCAGTAACAGGGTCTCCTCGAACACTGAAGCTTTCTTT.

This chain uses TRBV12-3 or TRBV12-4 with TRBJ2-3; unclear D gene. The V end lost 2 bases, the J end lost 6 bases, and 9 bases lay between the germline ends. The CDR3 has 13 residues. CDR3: CASSLNLRDTQYF. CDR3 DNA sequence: TGTGCCAGCAGTTTAAATCTAAGGGATACGCAGTATTTT.

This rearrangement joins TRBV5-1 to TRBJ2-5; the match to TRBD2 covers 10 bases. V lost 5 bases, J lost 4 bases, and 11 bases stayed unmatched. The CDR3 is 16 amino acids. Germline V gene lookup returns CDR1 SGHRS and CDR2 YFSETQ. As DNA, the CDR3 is TGCGCCAGCAGATCGAGCGGGGGGGCGGGGCGAGAGACCCAGTACTTC. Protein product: CASRSSGGAGRETQYF. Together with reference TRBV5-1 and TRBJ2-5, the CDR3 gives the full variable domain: KAGVTQTPRYLIKTRGQQVTLSCSPISGHRSVSWYQQTPGQGLQFLFEYFSETQRNKGNFPGRFSGRQFSNSRSEMNVSTLELGDSALYLCASRSSGGAGRETQYFGPGTRLLVL.

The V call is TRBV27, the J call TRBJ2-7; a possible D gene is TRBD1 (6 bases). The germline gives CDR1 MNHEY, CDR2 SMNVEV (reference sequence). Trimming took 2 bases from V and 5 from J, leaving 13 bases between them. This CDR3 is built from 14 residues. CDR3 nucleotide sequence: TGTGCCAGCAGTTTACGGTCCAGGGGCCACGAGCAGTACTTC. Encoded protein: CASSLRSRGHEQYF.

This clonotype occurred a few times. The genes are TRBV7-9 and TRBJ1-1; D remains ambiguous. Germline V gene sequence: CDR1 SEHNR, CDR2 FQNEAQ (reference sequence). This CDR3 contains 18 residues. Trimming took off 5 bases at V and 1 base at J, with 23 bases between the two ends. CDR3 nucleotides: TGTGCCAGCAGCCTCGACCTTTGGACGGACTCTAGGAACACTGAAGCTTTCTTT. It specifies CASSLDLWTDSRNTEAFF. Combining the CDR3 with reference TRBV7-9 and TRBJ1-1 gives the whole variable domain DTGVSQNPRHKITKRGQNVTFRCDPISEHNRLYWYRQTLGQGPEFLTYFQNEAQLEKSRLLSDRFSAERPKGSFSTLEIQRTEQGDSAMYLCASSLDLWTDSRNTEAFFGQGTRLTVV.

CDR3 coding DNA: TGTGCCAGCAGTGGACAGGGTAACACCGGGGAGCTGTTTTTT. Amino acids: CASSGQGNTGELFF. V usage is TRBV12-3 or TRBV12-4 and J usage is TRBJ2-2; TRBD1 aligns across 8 bases. The ends lost 5 bases at V and 2 bases at J; junction bases unmatched: 1. The CDR3 covers 14 residues.

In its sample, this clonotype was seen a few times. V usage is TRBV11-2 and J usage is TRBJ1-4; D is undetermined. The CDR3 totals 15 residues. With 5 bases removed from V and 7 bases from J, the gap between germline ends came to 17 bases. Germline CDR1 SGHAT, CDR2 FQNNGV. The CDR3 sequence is CASSTGWESGEKLFF. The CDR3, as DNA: TGTGCCAGCAGCACCGGGTGGGAATCGGGTGAAAAACTGTTTTTT.

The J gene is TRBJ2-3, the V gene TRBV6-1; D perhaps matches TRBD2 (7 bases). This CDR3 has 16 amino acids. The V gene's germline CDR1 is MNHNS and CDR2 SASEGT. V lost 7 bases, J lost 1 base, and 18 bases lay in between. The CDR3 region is CASTLRGGGGTDTQYF. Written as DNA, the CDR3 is TGTGCCAGCACTCTTAGGGGCGGGGGCGGCACAGATACGCAGTATTTT.

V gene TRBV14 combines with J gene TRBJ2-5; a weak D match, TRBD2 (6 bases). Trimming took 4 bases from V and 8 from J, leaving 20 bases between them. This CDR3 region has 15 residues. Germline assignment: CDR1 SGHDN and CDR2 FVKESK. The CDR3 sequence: CASSPSGRLISTQYF. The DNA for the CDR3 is TGTGCCAGCAGCCCGAGCGGGCGCCTAATCAGTACCCAGTACTTC.

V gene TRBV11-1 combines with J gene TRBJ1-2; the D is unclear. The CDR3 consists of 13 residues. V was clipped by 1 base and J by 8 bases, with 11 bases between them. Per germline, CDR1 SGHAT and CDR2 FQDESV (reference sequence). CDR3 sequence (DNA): TGTGCCAGCAGCTTAGGCGGGGAAGGAGGCTACACCTTC. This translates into CASSLGGEGGYTF.

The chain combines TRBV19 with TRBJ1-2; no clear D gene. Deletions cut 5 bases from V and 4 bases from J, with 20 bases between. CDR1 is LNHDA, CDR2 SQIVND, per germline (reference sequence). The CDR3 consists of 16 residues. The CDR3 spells CASSVGSYQPPYGYTF. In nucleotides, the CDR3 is TGTGCCAGTAGTGTCGGATCTTACCAGCCTCCCTATGGCTACACCTTC.